This T cell receptor beta chain was observed in a study of patients and donors after allogeneic stem cell transplantation. This clonotype was observed a handful of times. V lost 8 bases and J 5 bases, leaving 15 bases between the germline ends. CDR1 and CDR2 (germline): LGHDT, YNNKEL (reference sequence). This CDR3 spans 13 amino acids. In TCRdb, the RT-PCR reads were re-called with MiXCR into one record per CDR3 protein. The sample yields 900,000 to 1,000,000 distinct CDR3 sequences, 18% seen once. The chain couples TRBV3-1 to TRBJ1-2; no definite D call. Sequencing was performed on blood, either unsorted or a sorted T cell fraction (not recorded which). This TCR was recovered from a human donor who was either an allogeneic HSCT recipient or a stem cell or donor lymphocyte infusion donor (not recorded which). It is not recorded whose cells these are; they may come from a transplant donor. The CDR3 DNA follows: TGTGCCAGCGGACCCCTGCAGTATTATGGCTACACCTTC. This encodes CASGPLQYYGYTF. The entire variable domain, with the rest obtained from reference TRBV3-1 and TRBJ1-2, is as follows: DTAVSQTPKYLVTQMGNDKSIKCEQNLGHDTMYWYKQDSKKFLKIMFSYNNKELIINETVPNRFSPKSPDKAHLNLHINSLELGDSAVYFCASGPLQYYGYTFGSGTRLTVV.